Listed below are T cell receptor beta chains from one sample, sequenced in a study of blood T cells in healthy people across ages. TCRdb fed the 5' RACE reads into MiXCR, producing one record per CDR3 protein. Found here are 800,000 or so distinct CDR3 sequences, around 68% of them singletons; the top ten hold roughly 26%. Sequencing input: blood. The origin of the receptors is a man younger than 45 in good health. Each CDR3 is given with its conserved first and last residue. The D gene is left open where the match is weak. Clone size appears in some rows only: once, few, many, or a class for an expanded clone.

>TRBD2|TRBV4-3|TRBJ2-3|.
CASSQEIASGDFTDTQYF
TGCGCCAGCAGCCAAGAAATTGCTAGCGGGGACTTCACAGATACGCAGTATTTT
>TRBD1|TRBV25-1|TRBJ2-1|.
CASSGWGTGGYEQFF
TGTGCCAGCAGTGGCTGGGGGACAGGGGGCTATGAGCAGTTCTTC
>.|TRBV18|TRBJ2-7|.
CASSEQGYEQYF
TGTGCCAGCAGCGAGCAGGGGTACGAGCAGTACTTC
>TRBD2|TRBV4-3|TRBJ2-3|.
CASSQSPEVAGGTDTQYF
TGCGCCAGCAGCCAATCTCCCGAAGTAGCGGGGGGCACAGATACGCAGTATTTT
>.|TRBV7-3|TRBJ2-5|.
CASSLNGRETQYF
TGTGCCAGCAGCTTAAATGGGAGGGAGACCCAGTACTTC
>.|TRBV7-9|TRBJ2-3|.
CASSLGPAGHTDTQYF
TGTGCCAGCAGCTTAGGGCCAGCGGGCCACACAGATACGCAGTATTTT
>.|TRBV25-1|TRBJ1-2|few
CASEIRAVGSHTF
TGTGCCAGCGAAATCAGGGCCGTCGGCTCCCACACCTTC
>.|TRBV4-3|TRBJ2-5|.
CASSPSLYEGPRETQYF
TGCGCCAGCAGCCCTTCCCTCTATGAGGGGCCGAGGGAGACCCAGTACTTC
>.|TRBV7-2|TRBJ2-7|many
CASSLMDSSYEQYF
TGTGCCAGCAGCTTAATGGACAGCTCCTACGAGCAGTACTTC
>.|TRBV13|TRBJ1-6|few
CASSEGLNNSPLHF
TGTGCCAGCAGCGAAGGGCTGAACAATTCACCCCTCCACTTT
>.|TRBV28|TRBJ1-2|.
CASSLLDGYTF
TGTGCCAGCAGTTTATTAGATGGCTACACCTTC
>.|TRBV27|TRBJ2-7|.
CASKLGTGAYEQYF
TGTGCCAGCAAATTAGGGACTGGGGCATACGAGCAGTACTTC
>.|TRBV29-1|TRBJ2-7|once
CSVTDGSYEQYF
TGCAGCGTTACTGACGGGTCCTACGAGCAGTACTTC
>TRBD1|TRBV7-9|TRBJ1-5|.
CASSQGGAYSNQPQHF
TGTGCCAGCAGCCAGGGGGGCGCATATAGCAATCAGCCCCAGCATTTT
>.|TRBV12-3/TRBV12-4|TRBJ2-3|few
CASSLRGATDTQYF
TGTGCCAGCAGTTTACGAGGGGCCACAGATACGCAGTATTTT
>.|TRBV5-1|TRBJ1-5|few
CASSLTMNQPQHF
TGCGCCAGCAGCTTAACCATGAATCAGCCCCAGCATTTT
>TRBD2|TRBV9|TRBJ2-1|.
CASSVGGGANEQFF
TGTGCCAGCAGCGTAGGCGGGGGGGCTAATGAGCAGTTCTTC
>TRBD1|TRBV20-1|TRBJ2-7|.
CSARAGTGDHEQYF
TGCAGTGCTAGAGCTGGGACAGGGGACCACGAGCAGTACTTC
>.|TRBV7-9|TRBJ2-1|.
CASSLFRWQVYNEQFF
TGTGCCAGCAGCTTATTTAGATGGCAGGTTTACAATGAGCAGTTCTTC
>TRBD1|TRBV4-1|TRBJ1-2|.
CASSQDRQGLANYGYTF
TGCGCCAGCAGCCAAGACAGACAGGGACTAGCTAACTATGGCTACACCTTC
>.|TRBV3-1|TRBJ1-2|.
CASSQDQASPSGYTF
TGTGCCAGCAGCCAAGATCAGGCCAGCCCTAGTGGCTACACCTTC
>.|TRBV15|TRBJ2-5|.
CATSRTTGSGETQYF
TGTGCCACCAGCAGAACAACCGGAAGCGGCGAGACCCAGTACTTC
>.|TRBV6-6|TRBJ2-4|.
CASSYGRDLAKNIQYF
TGTGCCAGCAGTTATGGCAGGGACTTAGCCAAAAACATTCAGTACTTC
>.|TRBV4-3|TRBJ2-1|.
CASSQATGTSEQFF
TGCGCCAGCAGCCAAGCGACAGGGACTAGTGAGCAGTTCTTC
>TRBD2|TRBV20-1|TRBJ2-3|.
CSARALAGGRIDTQYF
TGCAGTGCCCGTGCTCTAGCGGGGGGGAGGATAGATACGCAGTATTTT
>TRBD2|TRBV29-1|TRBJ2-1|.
CSVLGTSGTSSYNEQFF
TGCAGCGTCCTTGGGACTAGCGGGACAAGCTCCTACAATGAGCAGTTCTTC
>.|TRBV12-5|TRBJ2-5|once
CASGLEESKTQYF
TGTGCTAGTGGTTTGGAGGAGTCCAAGACCCAGTACTTC
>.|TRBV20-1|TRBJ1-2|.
CSARDPGFWDYTF
TGCAGTGCTAGAGATCCGGGCTTTTGGGACTACACCTTC
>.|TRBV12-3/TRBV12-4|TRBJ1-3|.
CASSPEVTGNTIYF
TGTGCCAGCAGCCCTGAAGTAACCGGAAACACCATATATTTT
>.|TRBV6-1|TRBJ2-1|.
CASSKDTSTGVDNEQFF
TGTGCCAGCAGTAAGGATACCTCGACGGGAGTGGACAATGAGCAGTTCTTC
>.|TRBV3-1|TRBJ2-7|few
CASSQDSSYRSYEQYF
TGTGCCAGCAGCCAAGATAGTAGCTACCGGTCCTACGAGCAGTACTTC
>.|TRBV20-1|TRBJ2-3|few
CSARHPGNTDTQYF
TGCAGTGCTAGGCATCCGGGGAACACAGATACGCAGTATTTT
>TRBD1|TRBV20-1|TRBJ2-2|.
CSAPRDRVDGELFF
TGCAGTGCCCCCCGGGACAGGGTAGACGGGGAGCTGTTTTTT
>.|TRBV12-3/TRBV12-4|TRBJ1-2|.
CASSLYAGPQGGYTF
TGTGCCAGCAGTTTGTACGCGGGACCCCAGGGTGGCTACACCTTC
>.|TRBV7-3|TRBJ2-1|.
CASSPSRVSYNEQFF
TGTGCCAGCAGCCCCAGTCGGGTCTCCTACAATGAGCAGTTCTTC
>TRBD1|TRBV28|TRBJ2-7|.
CASSSLRDRGFYEQYF
TGTGCCAGCAGTTCCCTCCGGGACAGGGGTTTTTACGAGCAGTACTTC
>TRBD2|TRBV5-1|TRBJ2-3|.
CASSATSTSGGTDTQYF
TGCGCCAGCAGCGCTACCTCGACTAGCGGGGGCACAGATACGCAGTATTTT
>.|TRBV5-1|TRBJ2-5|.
CASSLQGGEETQYF
TGCGCCAGCAGCCTACAGGGGGGGGAAGAGACCCAGTACTTC
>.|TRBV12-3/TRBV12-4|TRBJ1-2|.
CASSLAGIYGYTF
TGTGCCAGCAGTTTAGCAGGGATCTATGGCTACACCTTC
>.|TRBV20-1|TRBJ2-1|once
CSAHQRGIYNEQFF
TGCAGTGCTCATCAACGGGGGATTTACAATGAGCAGTTCTTC
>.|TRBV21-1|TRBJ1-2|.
CASSVPRGRGYGYTF
TGTGCCAGCAGCGTCCCCAGGGGGCGCGGCTATGGCTACACCTTC
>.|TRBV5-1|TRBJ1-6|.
CASSLGGWALHF
TGCGCCAGCAGCTTGGGGGGATGGGCCCTCCACTTT
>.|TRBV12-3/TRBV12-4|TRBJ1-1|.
CASSPTGSRRTLSEAFF
TGTGCCAGCAGCCCGACCGGGTCCAGAAGAACCTTGTCTGAAGCTTTCTTT
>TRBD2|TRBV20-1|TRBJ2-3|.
CSGVAGGAADTQYF
TGCAGTGGCGTAGCGGGGGGGGCCGCAGATACGCAGTATTTT
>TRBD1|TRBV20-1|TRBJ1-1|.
CSALGQGGTEAFF
TGCAGTGCCCTTGGACAGGGCGGCACTGAAGCTTTCTTT
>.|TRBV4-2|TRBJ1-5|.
CASSRPKNQPQHF
TGTGCCAGCAGCCGGCCCAAAAATCAGCCCCAGCATTTT
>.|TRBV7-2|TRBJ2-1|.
CASSFEGQTYNEQFF
TGTGCCAGCAGTTTCGAAGGACAGACATACAATGAGCAGTTCTTC
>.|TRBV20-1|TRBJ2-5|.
CSVEGVAVIETQYF
TGCAGTGTGGAGGGGGTAGCGGTTATAGAGACCCAGTACTTC
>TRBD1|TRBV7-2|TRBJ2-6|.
CASSITGAGANVLTF
TGTGCCAGCAGCATTACAGGGGCTGGGGCCAACGTCCTGACTTTC
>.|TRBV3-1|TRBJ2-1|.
CASSPGTYSYNEQFF
TGTGCCAGCAGCCCCGGCACGTATTCCTACAATGAGCAGTTCTTC
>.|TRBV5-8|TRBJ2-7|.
CASQNTYNEQYF
TGTGCCAGCCAGAATACCTACAATGAGCAGTACTTC
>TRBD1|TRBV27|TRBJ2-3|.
CASSQTADRTQYF
TGTGCCAGCAGTCAAACCGCGGACAGGACGCAGTATTTT